These 29 T cell receptor beta chains share one sample of origin, sequenced in a study of CD8 T cells in ankylosing spondylitis. TCRdb analysed the 5' RACE reads with MiXCR anew, one entry per CDR3 protein. The sample records about 240,000 distinct CDR3 sequences, 8% to 9.5% being singletons. The sequenced sample consisted of blood, either unsorted or a sorted T cell fraction (not recorded which). The receptors shown here come from a male donor with ankylosing spondylitis or in good health (not recorded which).

This clonotype has a count of ten or more. CDR3 region: CSARDVRGSGEQYF. DNA of the CDR3: TGCAGTGCTAGAGATGTGCGGGGAAGCGGGGAGCAGTACTTC. The rearrangement links TRBV20-1 to TRBJ2-7; TRBD2 is a possible D gene (6 bases). The ends were cut back, 0 bases at V and 7 bases at J, with 16 bases in the middle. This CDR3 has 14 amino acids. Germline values: CDR1 DFQATT, CDR2 SNEGSKA (reference sequence).

This clonotype occurred a few times. The chain joins TRBV20-1 to TRBJ2-5, with D hard to call. The CDR3 runs 12 residues. The V end lost 3 bases, the J end lost 2 bases, and 7 bases lay between the germline ends. Germline CDR1 DFQATT, CDR2 SNEGSKA (reference sequence). The CDR3 is CSASILQETQYF. CDR3 coding DNA: TGCAGTGCTAGTATTTTGCAAGAGACCCAGTACTTC.

This clonotype was recorded at least ten times. This chain uses TRBV20-1 with TRBJ1-1, with no clear D. The CDR3 runs to 13 residues. Deletions cut 2 bases from V and 0 bases from J, with 7 bases between. The germline gives CDR1 DFQATT, CDR2 SNEGSKA (reference sequence). CDR3 DNA sequence: TGCAGTGCTAGACCTCCGATGAACACTGAAGCTTTCTTT. This codes for CSARPPMNTEAFF.

This clonotype came up many times. This sequence joins TRBV7-9 and TRBJ1-1, with 11 positions matching TRBD1. V shed 5 bases, J shed 0 bases, and the junction held 5 bases outside the gene matches. The CDR3 loop spans 16 amino acids. The germline gives CDR1 SEHNR, CDR2 FQNEAQ (reference sequence). The CDR3 protein is CASSLGDRGMNTEAFF. DNA of the CDR3: TGTGCCAGCAGCCTCGGGGACAGGGGGATGAACACTGAAGCTTTCTTT. The full variable domain, completed using reference TRBV7-9 and TRBJ1-1, is DTGVSQNPRHKITKRGQNVTFRCDPISEHNRLYWYRQTLGQGPEFLTYFQNEAQLEKSRLLSDRFSAERPKGSFSTLEIQRTEQGDSAMYLCASSLGDRGMNTEAFFGQGTRLTVV.

The genes are TRBV7-9 and TRBJ2-3; 7 nucleotides align to TRBD2. CDR1 and CDR2 (germline): SEHNR, FQNEAQ (reference sequence). V dropped 1 base and J dropped 1; count of bases not matched to a gene: 5. The CDR3 runs 16 residues. In DNA form, the CDR3 reads TGTGCCAGCAGCTTAGTGGGGACTACTCGCACAGATACGCAGTATTTT. Protein sequence: CASSLVGTTRTDTQYF.

This clonotype has a count of ten or more. The chain recombines TRBV11-3 with TRBJ2-1; 7 nucleotides align to TRBD2. Trimming at V came to 2 bases and at J to 7 bases, leaving 11 bases not matched to a gene. Germline-derived CDR1 and CDR2 are SGHNT and YENEEA. The CDR3 loop spans 16 amino acids. CDR3 in amino acids: CASSLNTRSGMNEQFF. CDR3 nucleotides: TGTGCCAGCAGCTTAAACACGCGGAGCGGGATGAATGAGCAGTTCTTC.

This clonotype was counted a few times. The chain carries TRBV4-1 and TRBJ2-7; a weak D match, TRBD1 (5 bases). CDR3 length: 15 residues. CDR1 is MGHRA and CDR2 is YSYEKL in the germline V gene. With 1 base removed from V and 1 base from J, the gap between germline ends came to 11 bases. The CDR3 spells CASSQGLQGSYEQYF. CDR3 nucleotide sequence: TGCGCCAGCAGCCAAGGTCTTCAGGGTTCCTACGAGCAGTACTTC.

About this clonotype itself: One base away lies a much larger clone, so this may be a sequencing read error. This rearrangement joins TRBV20-1 to TRBJ2-7; 7 bases match TRBD2. J was trimmed by 3 bases and V by 2 bases; bases with no gene match: 4. The CDR3 has 13 amino acids. Germline V gives CDR1 DFQATT, CDR2 SNEGSKA (reference sequence). This CDR3 reads CSARRGLHYEQYF. CDR3 coding DNA: TGCAGTGCTAGAAGGGGACTACACTACGAGCAGTACTTC.

Concerning this clonotype itself: A much larger clone sits a single nucleotide away, making a read error possible. The chain combines TRBV3-1 with TRBJ2-2; D call uncertain. Germline lookup yields CDR1 LGHDT and CDR2 YNNKEL (reference sequence). The CDR3 has 14 amino acids. The DNA for the CDR3 is TGTGCCAGCACTGGCGAGAAGAACACCTGGGAGCTGTTTTTT. Translating gives CASTGEKNTWELFF.

This clonotype was found many times. V and J are TRBV6-2 or TRBV6-3 and TRBJ1-5; perhaps TRBD1 as D (6 bases). CDR3 size: 14 residues. CDR1 is MNHEY and CDR2 is SVGEGT in the germline V gene. The V end was cut by 3 bases, the J end by 9 bases, with 15 bases between. The CDR3 spells CASSYRGLLGPQHF. The CDR3 coding sequence is TGTGCCAGCAGTTATCGGGGGCTCCTGGGGCCCCAGCATTTT.

CDR3 amino acids: CSVVPVGLGETQYF. CDR3 DNA: TGCAGCGTTGTACCAGTTGGGCTAGGAGAGACCCAGTACTTC. The chain employs TRBV29-1 and TRBJ2-5, with D hard to call. Trimming pared 4 bases from V and 4 bases from J, leaving 16 bases between. CDR3 size: 14 residues. Germline V lookup: CDR1 SQVTM, CDR2 ANQGSEA.

This clonotype was counted between two and nine times. The chain employs TRBV7-2 and TRBJ2-7, with TRBD2 as a possible D gene (5 bases). The CDR3 loop spans 12 amino acids. With 3 bases removed from V and 6 bases from J, the gap between germline ends came to 9 bases. CDR1 and CDR2 (germline): SGHTA, FQGNSA. The CDR3, as DNA: TGTGCCAGCAGCTTCTCGGGAAGCGAGCAGTACTTC. It is translated as CASSFSGSEQYF.

This clonotype occurred many times. The chain links TRBV20-1 to TRBJ1-2; 7 bases agree with TRBD1. V gave up 6 bases and J gave up 6 bases; unmatched junction bases: 13. The CDR3 is made up of 14 amino acids. Germline lookup yields CDR1 DFQATT and CDR2 SNEGSKA (reference sequence). CDR3 in DNA: TGCAGTGCGACTTTTACAGGGGTAGAACATGGCTACACCTTC. Protein sequence: CSATFTGVEHGYTF.

This clonotype came up many times. The chain couples TRBV18 to TRBJ2-1, with a possible D match to TRBD2 (5 bases). Germline V CDR1 and CDR2: KGHSH, LQKENI. Trimming removed 0 bases from V and 7 bases from J, with 16 bases in between. The CDR3 has 16 amino acids. CDR3 sequence: CASSPPARAVWNEQFF. In nucleotides, the CDR3 is TGTGCCAGCTCACCACCAGCGAGAGCGGTTTGGAATGAGCAGTTCTTC.

The DNA for the CDR3 is TGCGCCAGCAGCCTAAGTTCTTCCGAGCAGTACTTC. Translation gives CASSLSSSEQYF. The chain links TRBV5-1 to TRBJ2-7; D unresolved. Trimming took 4 bases from V and 6 from J, leaving 11 bases between them. Per the germline V gene, CDR1 is SGHRS and CDR2 is YFSETQ. CDR3 length equals 12 residues.

This clonotype was seen a single time. A much larger clone is a single base away; this may be a read error. The chain has TRBV20-1 and TRBJ2-5, with TRBD1 as a possible D gene (6 bases). CDR3 length: 12 residues. CDR1 and CDR2 from the germline V gene are DFQATT and SNEGSKA (reference sequence). Trimming removed 6 bases at V and 9 bases at J, with 17 bases between. In nucleotides, the CDR3 is TGCAGTGCGCCTCAGGGGTTGGAGGCCCAGTACTTC. Protein: CSAPQGLEAQYF.

The rearrangement links TRBV3-1 to TRBJ2-7; 7 bases line up with TRBD2. Losses at the gene ends were 4 bases for V and 0 bases for J; bases not matched to a gene: 3. The V gene's germline CDR1 is LGHDT and CDR2 YNNKEL (reference sequence). There are 14 residues in the CDR3. The CDR3: CASSRGLNSYEQYF. DNA of the CDR3: TGTGCCAGCAGCCGGGGACTAAACTCCTACGAGCAGTACTTC.

V usage is TRBV27 and J usage is TRBJ2-5, with D possibly being TRBD2 (5 bases). CDR3 length: 13 residues. V was trimmed by 6 bases and J by 5 bases, leaving 13 bases between them. Germline V gene lookup returns CDR1 MNHEY and CDR2 SMNVEV (reference sequence). Here the CDR3 DNA reads TGTGCCAGCAGCCAGGAGGCGAGGGAGACCCAGTACTTC. Its translation: CASSQEARETQYF.

This clonotype was found a few times. This CDR3 is CASSYGGTGVGEQFF. The CDR3 DNA follows: TGTGCCAGCAGTTACGGTGGGACAGGGGTTGGGGAGCAGTTCTTC. The rearrangement joins TRBV6-5 to TRBJ2-1; 10 bases align to TRBD1. J lost 10 bases, V lost 2 bases, and 8 bases had no gene match. CDR1 MNHEY and CDR2 SVGAGI come from the germline V gene. This CDR3 region has 15 residues.

This clonotype was recorded at least ten times. The gene calls are TRBV5-1 and TRBJ2-3; D is undetermined. CDR3 length equals 14 residues. The germline CDR1 and CDR2 sequences are SGHRS and YFSETQ. V was clipped by 4 bases and J by 2 bases, with 11 bases between them. The CDR3 spells CASSPSRTTDTQYF. CDR3 DNA sequence: TGCGCCAGCAGCCCCTCACGGACCACAGATACGCAGTATTTT.

This clonotype was counted at least ten times. The V call is TRBV7-3, the J call TRBJ1-1; the D gene is possibly TRBD1 (5 bases). The germline V gene encodes CDR1 SGHTA and CDR2 FQGTGA. V shed 5 bases and J shed 10 bases, with 14 bases lying between them. The CDR3 is made up of 12 amino acids. The chain's CDR3 is CASSHNGAVAFF. CDR3 DNA sequence: TGTGCCAGCAGCCACAACGGGGCGGTAGCTTTCTTT.

This clonotype was seen a handful of times. The rearrangement uses TRBV20-1 and TRBJ1-3; D is uncertain. Germline CDR1 DFQATT, CDR2 SNEGSKA (reference sequence). Between the trimmed V and J ends, which lost 0 bases and 6 bases, there was a span of 6 bases. This CDR3 spans 12 amino acids. The CDR3 is CSARELENTIYF. The CDR3 region has the DNA TGCAGTGCTAGAGAATTGGAAAACACCATATATTTT.

This clonotype was observed at least ten times. J is TRBJ2-7 and V is TRBV6-5; D remains ambiguous. This CDR3 comprises 14 residues. The V gene lost 0 bases and the J gene lost 2 bases, with 8 bases spanning the gap. Germline CDR1 and CDR2: MNHEY and SVGAGI. The CDR3 DNA is TGTGCCAGCAGTTACTCAGACCCACCCTACGAGCAGTACTTC. Translation: CASSYSDPPYEQYF.

This clonotype was seen many times. The chain employs TRBV9 and TRBJ1-6, with TRBD1 matching over 10 bases. Germline loops: CDR1 SGDLS, CDR2 YYNGEE. The V gene end was trimmed by 3 bases and the J gene end by 9 bases; junction bases not matched to a gene: 6. CDR3 length: 15 residues. The DNA of the CDR3 is TGTGCCAGCAGCGAGACAGGGGGCCGTGGTTCACCCCTCCACTTT. Its translation: CASSETGGRGSPLHF.

This clonotype has only a few counts. The CDR3 spells CASSPSGLPGADTQYF. DNA of the CDR3: TGTGCCAGCAGCCCCTCGGGGCTCCCGGGCGCAGATACGCAGTATTTT. The chain uses TRBV7-2 and TRBJ2-3; perhaps D is TRBD1 or TRBD2 (5 bases each). This CDR3 spans 16 amino acids. V gave up 5 bases and J gave up 4 bases, with 19 bases separating them. CDR1 SGHTA and CDR2 FQGNSA come from the germline V gene.

This clonotype was observed a few times. The V gene is TRBV12-3 or TRBV12-4, the J gene TRBJ2-7, with TRBD2 matching over 7 bases. The CDR3 is made up of 15 amino acids. With 5 bases clipped from V and 0 bases from J, the junction kept 7 bases outside the gene matches. The CDR3 DNA reads TGTGCCAGCAGTCCCGGGGCGGGGGACTCCTACGAGCAGTACTTC. Its translation: CASSPGAGDSYEQYF.

This clonotype was recorded at least ten times. This rearrangement joins TRBV20-1 to TRBJ2-7; D is perhaps TRBD2 (6 bases). Germline V lookup: CDR1 DFQATT, CDR2 SNEGSKA (reference sequence). This CDR3 spans 13 amino acids. Trimming left V 8 bases short and J 1 base short, with 15 bases between. CDR3 protein: CSTLLGGSYEQYF. The CDR3 DNA sequence: TGCAGTACGCTTTTGGGGGGTTCCTACGAGCAGTACTTC.

This clonotype was seen ten or more times. The CDR3 spells CASRTGGLREQYF. The CDR3 DNA sequence: TGTGCCAGCAGGACAGGGGGTTTGAGGGAGCAGTACTTC. V gene TRBV27 combines with J gene TRBJ2-7; 9 nucleotides line up with TRBD1. Germline V CDR1 and CDR2: MNHEY, SMNVEV (reference sequence). The CDR3 contains 13 residues. V shed 6 bases, J shed 7 bases, and the junction held 7 bases outside the gene matches.

Ten or more counts support this clonotype. V and J are TRBV7-2 and TRBJ1-2; D unclear. Germline assignment: CDR1 SGHTA and CDR2 FQGNSA. The CDR3 covers 14 residues. V lost 5 bases to trimming and J lost 8 bases, with 18 bases between them. In DNA, the CDR3 is TGTGCCAGCAGCCCAGACAATCTAGGGCAGGGCTACACCTTC. It codes for CASSPDNLGQGYTF.